This T cell receptor (beta chain) was captured by sequencing in a study of technical replicates of blood from a handful of donors (dated by TCRdb to about 2017). Germline trimming amounts to 1 base on V and 0 bases on J, with 9 as the count of junction bases outside the gene matches. The CDR3 goes from the cysteine to the phenylalanine over 17 residues. Left in the record is the CDR3 DNA by itself, 51 bases read in frame from the first base. In the germline V gene, CDR1 corresponds to MGHRA and CDR2 to YSYEKL. With respect to this clone: What antigen it recognizes has not been identified. Base qualities are not at hand, and no much larger clone is one base apart.

The library was built by means of the immunoSEQ multiplex PCR assay. Imported from immuneACCESS, the table was reduced by TCRdb to in-frame sequences with V and J called. These copies leave out some clones; in studies compared against another copy, an unresolved V gene accounts for under half, and the cause of the remainder is not known. This sample gives some 77,000 clones in total; about 91% of them show up just once. The top ten hold approximately 0.42% of the sample. Recombination joined TRBV4-1 with TRBJ2-7, with 7 junctional bases fitting TRBD2. The clonotype was recovered from a human donor in good health. The sample was T cells isolated from PBMCs. The sequence in DNA is TGCGCCAGCAGCCAAGGGGTCTTGCGGGAGCGCTCCTACGAGCAGTACTTC. This sequence encodes CASSQGVLRERSYEQYF.